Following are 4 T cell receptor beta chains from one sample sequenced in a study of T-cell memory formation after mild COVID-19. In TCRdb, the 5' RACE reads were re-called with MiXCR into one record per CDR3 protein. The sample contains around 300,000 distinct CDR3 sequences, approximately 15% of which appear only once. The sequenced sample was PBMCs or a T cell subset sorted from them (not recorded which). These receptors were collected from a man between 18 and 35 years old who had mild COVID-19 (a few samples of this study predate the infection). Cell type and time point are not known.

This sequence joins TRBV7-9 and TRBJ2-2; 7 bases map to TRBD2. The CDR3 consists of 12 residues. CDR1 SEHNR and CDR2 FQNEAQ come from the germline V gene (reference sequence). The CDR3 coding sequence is TGTGTCGCAGGGAGGGAAACCGGGGAGCTGTTTTTT. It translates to CVAGRETGELFF.

CDR3 protein: CASSPTGSYSNQPQHF. The DNA for the CDR3 is TGCGCCAGCAGCCCGACAGGTTCCTATAGCAATCAGCCCCAGCATTTT. The chain has TRBV5-1 and TRBJ1-5, with TRBD1 as a possible D gene (6 bases). The germline V gene encodes CDR1 SGHRS and CDR2 YFSETQ. The CDR3 length is 16 residues. Trimming pared 4 bases from V and 0 bases from J, leaving 14 bases between. The full variable domain, in which reference TRBV5-1 and TRBJ1-5 provide the parts outside the CDR3, is KAGVTQTPRYLIKTRGQQVTLSCSPISGHRSVSWYQQTPGQGLQFLFEYFSETQRNKGNFPGRFSGRQFSNSRSEMNVSTLELGDSALYLCASSPTGSYSNQPQHFGDGTRLSIL.

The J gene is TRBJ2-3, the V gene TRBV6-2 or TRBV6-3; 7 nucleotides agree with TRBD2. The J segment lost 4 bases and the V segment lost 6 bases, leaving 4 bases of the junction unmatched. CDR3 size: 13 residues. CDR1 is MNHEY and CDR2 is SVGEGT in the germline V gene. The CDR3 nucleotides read TGTGCCAGCAGGGGCAGCGGGGCAGATACGCAGTATTTT. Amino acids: CASRGSGADTQYF.

The CDR3 here is CASSPRGANYGYTF. The CDR3 bases are TGCGCCAGCAGCCCCCGGGGTGCTAACTATGGCTACACCTTC. The V gene is TRBV5-1, the J gene TRBJ1-2, with D uncertain. There are 14 residues in the CDR3. CDR1 and CDR2 from the germline V gene are SGHRS and YFSETQ. V gave up 4 bases and J gave up 0 bases, with 10 bases separating them.